This TCR beta chain was recovered during a study of blood T cell repertoires in COVID-19. For the study at large: COVID-19 samples collected from the United States, Italy and Spain covered acute and convalescent phases. In each case, the material was cDNA or gDNA derived from T cells, B-cell-depleted T cells, or PBMCs.

Germline values: CDR1 SGHRS, CDR2 YFSETQ. Trimming pared 4 bases from V and 5 bases from J, leaving 12 bases between. The CDR3 contains 13 residues. Authors' methods: Cell counts per sample came from amplifying reference gene primers. Profiling relied on immunoSEQ multiplex PCR, and the TCRdb table lists in-frame clones only, not all of them. That table supplies the V and J calls and clone size; D and trimming were determined from the DNA. The data show roughly 200,000 clones, with 85% seen just once and 8.2% held by the top ten. This chain links TRBV5-1 with TRBJ1-1, with no clear D. The sample taken for sequencing was peripheral blood. This receptor was obtained from a woman aged 60-75 years with acute or convalescent COVID-19. CDR3 in amino acids: CASSIPQVTEAFF. The CDR3 DNA reads as TGCGCCAGCAGCATCCCCCAGGTTACTGAAGCTTTCTTT.